Sequencing of this T cell receptor (beta chain) was carried out in a study of blood T cells in healthy people across ages. Study-wide results and caveats: When set beside aged donors, long-lived donors presented more naive CD4+ cells and higher diversity.

As for this clonotype: Its antigen is currently unknown.

Primers used in a second PCR of roughly 6 to 11 cycles were a sample-barcoded 5' primer and a J-beta primer mix. Each of the cDNA molecules was tagged by a template-switch adaptor with 12 random nucleotides. TCRdb recomputed calls from the 5' RACE reads with MiXCR, one row per CDR3 protein. Counted here are roughly 1.7 million distinct CDR3 sequences, 30% to 35% occurring once; the ten biggest clones make up about 11%. CDR1 MNHNS and CDR2 SASEGT come from the germline V gene. This CDR3 is 13 amino acids long. The sequenced sample was blood. This chain links TRBV6-1 with TRBJ2-4, with 7 bases identical to TRBD2. Matching the DNA end better, TRBJ2-7 makes the J call doubtful. The clonotype comes from a woman aged 30 to 39 in good health. The CDR3 reads CASREGGTYEQYF. Written as DNA, the CDR3 is TGTGCCAGCAGGGAGGGAGGGACTTACGAGCAGTACTTC.